This T cell receptor beta chain emerged from a study of graft-versus-host responses after intestinal transplantation. Across the whole study: Transplantation in recipients was multivisceral, liver-intestinal, or isolated intestinal. Whole-study results and caveats: Recipient-marrow GvH clones were detected, some having first appeared in ileum or blood.

To note about this clone: Its antigen is not identified.

Trimming removed 3 bases from V and 5 bases from J, with 15 bases in between. This CDR3 comprises 15 residues. Germline V gene data show CDR1 as KGHSH and CDR2 as LQKENI. TCRdb's table, derived via immunoSEQ multiplex PCR, lists solely in-frame clones and lacks some. This sample yields 55,000 to 75,000 clones, of which nearly 85% are seen a single time; about 0.4% belongs to the top ten. This TCR derives from a human donor who was the organ donor for an intestinal transplant. The V gene is TRBV18, the J gene TRBJ2-3; D call uncertain. The sample in question was unstimulated CD4+ T cells sorted from spleen or lymph node cells, obtained before transplant. CDR3 in DNA: TGTGCCAGCTCACCTTTAGGCAACCCGGGAGATACGCAGTATTTT. It translates to CASSPLGNPGDTQYF.